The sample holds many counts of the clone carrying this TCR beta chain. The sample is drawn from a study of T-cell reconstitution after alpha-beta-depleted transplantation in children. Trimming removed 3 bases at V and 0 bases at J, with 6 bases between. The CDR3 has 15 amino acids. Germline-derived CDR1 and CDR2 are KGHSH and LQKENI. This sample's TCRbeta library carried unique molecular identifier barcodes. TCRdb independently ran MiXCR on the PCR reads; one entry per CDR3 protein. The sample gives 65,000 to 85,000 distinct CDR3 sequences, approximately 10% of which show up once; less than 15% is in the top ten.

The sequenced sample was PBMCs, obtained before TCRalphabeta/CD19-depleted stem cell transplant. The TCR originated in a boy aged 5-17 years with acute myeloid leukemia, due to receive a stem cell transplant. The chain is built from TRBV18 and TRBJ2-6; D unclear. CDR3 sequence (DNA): TGTGCCAGCTCACCTTCAAACTCTGGGGCCAACGTCCTGACTTTC. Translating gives CASSPSNSGANVLTF.